Included here is one TCR beta chain sequence, with context. Its antigen is not known. cDNA serving as the sequencing template came from extracted, reverse transcribed RNA. Assay: immunoSEQ multiplex PCR; the TCRdb copy retains only in-frame clones and omits some. This table holds 110,000 or so clones, roughly 66% found once. The sample originates from a study of CD8+ T cells in alopecia areata. Study-level results: Researchers report lesional scalp, most notably alopecia totalis/universalis, outstripped normal scalp in clonality.

CDR3 length equals 14 residues. In germline, CDR1 is SGDLS, CDR2 YYNGEE. V was clipped by 4 bases and J by 6 bases, with 14 bases between them. V is TRBV9 and J is TRBJ1-5; weak D call: TRBD1 (5 bases). Sequenced: CD4+ T cells sorted from blood. The receptor comes from a human donor in good health. The CDR3 sequence: CASSPLGGPQPQHF. The CDR3 nucleotides read TGTGCCAGCAGCCCCTTGGGGGGACCTCAGCCCCAGCATTTT.